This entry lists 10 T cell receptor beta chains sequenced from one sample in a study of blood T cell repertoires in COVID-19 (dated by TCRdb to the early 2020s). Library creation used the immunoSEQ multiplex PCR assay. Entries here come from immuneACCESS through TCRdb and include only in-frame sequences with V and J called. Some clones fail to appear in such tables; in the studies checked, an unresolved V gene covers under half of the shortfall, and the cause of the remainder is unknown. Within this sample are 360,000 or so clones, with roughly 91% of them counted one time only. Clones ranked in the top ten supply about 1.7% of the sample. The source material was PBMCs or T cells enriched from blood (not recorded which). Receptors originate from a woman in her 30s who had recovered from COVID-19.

CDR3 residues: CASIDRLYEQYF. The CDR3 DNA follows: TGTGCCAGCATAGACAGACTCTACGAGCAGTACTTC. The chain employs TRBV28 and TRBJ2-7, with D maybe TRBD1 (5 bases). This CDR3 has 12 residues. Trimming pared 7 bases from V and 3 bases from J, leaving 10 bases between. In germline, CDR1 is MDHEN, CDR2 SYDVKM.

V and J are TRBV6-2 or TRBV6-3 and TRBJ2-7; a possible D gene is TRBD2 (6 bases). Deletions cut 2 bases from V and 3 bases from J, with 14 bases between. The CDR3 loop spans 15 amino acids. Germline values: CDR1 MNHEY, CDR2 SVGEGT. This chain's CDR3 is CASSYGGGRGYEQYF. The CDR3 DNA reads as TGTGCCAGCAGTTACGGCGGAGGGAGAGGCTACGAGCAGTACTTC.

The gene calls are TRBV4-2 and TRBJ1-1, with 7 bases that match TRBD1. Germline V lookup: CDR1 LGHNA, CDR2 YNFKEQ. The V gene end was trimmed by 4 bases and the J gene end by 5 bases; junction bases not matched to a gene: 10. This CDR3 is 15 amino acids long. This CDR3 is CASSPSTGSPTEAFF. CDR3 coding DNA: TGTGCCAGCAGCCCGTCGACAGGGAGTCCGACTGAAGCTTTCTTT.

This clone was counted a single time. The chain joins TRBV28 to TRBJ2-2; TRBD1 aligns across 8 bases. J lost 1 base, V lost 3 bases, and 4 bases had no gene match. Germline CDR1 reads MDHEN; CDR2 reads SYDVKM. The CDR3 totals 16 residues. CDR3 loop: CASSLSGGLNTGELFF. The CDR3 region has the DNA TGTGCCAGCAGTTTGTCAGGGGGCCTGAACACCGGGGAGCTGTTTTTT.

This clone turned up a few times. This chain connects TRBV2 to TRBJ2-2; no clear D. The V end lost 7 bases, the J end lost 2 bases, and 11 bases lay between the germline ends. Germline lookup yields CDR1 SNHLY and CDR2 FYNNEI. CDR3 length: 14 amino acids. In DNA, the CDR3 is TGTGCCAGCAAGGCGGCTACTAACACCGGGGAGCTGTTTTTT. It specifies CASKAATNTGELFF.

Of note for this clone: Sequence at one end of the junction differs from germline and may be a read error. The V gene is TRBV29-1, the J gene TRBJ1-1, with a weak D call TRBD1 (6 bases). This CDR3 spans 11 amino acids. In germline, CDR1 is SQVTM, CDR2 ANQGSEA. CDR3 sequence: CATGMNTEAFF. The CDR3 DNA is TGTGCAACAGGGATGAACACTGAAGCTTTCTTT.

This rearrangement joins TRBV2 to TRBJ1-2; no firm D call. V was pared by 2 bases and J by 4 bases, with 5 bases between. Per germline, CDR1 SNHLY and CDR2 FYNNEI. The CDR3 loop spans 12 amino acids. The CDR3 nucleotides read TGTGCCAGCAGTGAACGTAGCTATGGCTACACCTTC. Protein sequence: CASSERSYGYTF.

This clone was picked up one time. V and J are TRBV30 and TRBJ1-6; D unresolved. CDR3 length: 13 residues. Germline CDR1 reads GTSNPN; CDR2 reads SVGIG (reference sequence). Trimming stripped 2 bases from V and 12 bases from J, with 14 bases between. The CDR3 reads CAWSTSARGPLHF. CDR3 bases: TGTGCCTGGAGTACATCCGCCCGGGGACCCCTCCACTTT.

The CDR3 region has the DNA TGCAGTGCTAGTATCAGAAACTATGGCTACACCTTC. This sequence encodes CSASIRNYGYTF. The chain is built from TRBV20-1 and TRBJ1-2; no reliable D call. CDR1 is DFQATT, CDR2 SNEGSKA, per germline (reference sequence). The V gene lost 3 bases and the J gene lost 2 bases, with 7 bases spanning the gap. The CDR3 length is 12 residues.

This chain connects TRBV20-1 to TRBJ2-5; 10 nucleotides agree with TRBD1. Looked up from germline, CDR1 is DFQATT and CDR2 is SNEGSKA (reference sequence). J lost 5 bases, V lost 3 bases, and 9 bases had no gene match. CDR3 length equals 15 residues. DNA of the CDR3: TGCAGTGCTAGTGGGGACAGGGGTTTAGGGGAGACCCAGTACTTC. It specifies CSASGDRGLGETQYF.